This passage covers 30 T cell receptor beta chains from one sample sequenced in a study of blood T cell repertoires in COVID-19. The assay was immunoSEQ multiplex PCR, and TCRdb's table has in-frame clones only and misses some. The profile shows approximately 180,000 clones, 87% of them singletons. The specimen was peripheral blood. The receptors were sampled from a woman aged 50 to 65 with acute or convalescent COVID-19.

This chain joins TRBV5-4 and TRBJ1-2; perhaps TRBD1 as D (5 bases). Trimming removed 1 base from V and 8 bases from J, with 12 bases in between. This CDR3 region has 13 residues. Per germline, CDR1 SGHNT and CDR2 YYREEE (reference sequence). The CDR3 loop reads CASSLIGARGYTF. The CDR3 DNA reads TGTGCCAGCAGCTTGATTGGGGCTCGAGGCTACACCTTC.

This sequence joins TRBV7-3 and TRBJ1-6; D remains ambiguous. CDR1 is SGHTA, CDR2 FQGTGA, per germline. This CDR3 comprises 15 residues. The V end lost 5 bases, the J end lost 5 bases, and 13 bases lay between the germline ends. CDR3 amino acids: CASSPNGRDNSPLHF. In nucleotides, the CDR3 is TGTGCCAGCAGCCCCAACGGGAGGGATAATTCACCCCTCCACTTT.

The chain combines TRBV6-5 with TRBJ1-1, with unresolved D. The V gene's germline CDR1 is MNHEY and CDR2 SVGAGI. The CDR3 is 12 residues long. The germline V and J ends were trimmed by 6 bases and 3 bases, with 8 bases remaining between them. CDR3 bases: TGTGCCAGCAGGCGACACTACACTGAAGCTTTCTTT. This codes for CASRRHYTEAFF.

This clone is a singleton in its sample. This rearrangement joins TRBV6-5 to TRBJ1-5; the match to TRBD1 covers 9 bases. V was pared by 6 bases and J by 7 bases, with 7 bases of the junction left unmatched. Germline CDR1 MNHEY, CDR2 SVGAGI. The CDR3 runs to 14 residues. CDR3 nucleotide sequence: TGTGCCAGCAGGACCGGGACAGGGTACCAGCCCCAGCATTTT. Its translation is CASRTGTGYQPQHF.

The V and J genes are TRBV7-9 and TRBJ1-2; TRBD1 matches 7 bases. This CDR3 region has 15 residues. CDR1 is SEHNR, CDR2 FQNEAQ, per germline (reference sequence). With V trimmed by 8 bases and J by 7 bases, 16 bases remained unmatched. The CDR3 coding sequence is TGTGCCAGCTCTACACTCGACAGGGTAGGCCGTGGCTACACCTTC. Translated, it gives CASSTLDRVGRGYTF.

This chain uses TRBV4-3 with TRBJ2-7; a possible D gene is TRBD2 (7 bases). Germline CDR1 LGHNA, CDR2 YSLEER. Trimming removed 0 bases from V and 2 bases from J, with 17 bases in between. This CDR3 spans 17 amino acids. The CDR3 DNA follows: TGCGCCAGCAGCCAAGATCAGGCAGGGGAGGGGACCTACGAGCAGTACTTC. It codes for CASSQDQAGEGTYEQYF.

CDR3 residues: CASSLTGGGTEAFF. CDR3 nucleotides: TGTGCCAGCAGTTTGACAGGGGGCGGCACTGAAGCTTTCTTT. The chain combines TRBV27 with TRBJ1-1; TRBD1 agrees at 10 bases. The CDR3 is 14 residues long. CDR1 is MNHEY, CDR2 SMNVEV, per germline (reference sequence). Unmatched junction bases numbered 2, after V lost 3 bases and J lost 4 bases.

The table lists this clone with a count of one. The chain couples TRBV24-1 to TRBJ2-5; D perhaps matches TRBD1 (6 bases). Germline lookup yields CDR1 KGHDR and CDR2 SFDVKD. V dropped 4 bases and J dropped 7 bases, with 15 bases sitting between them. The CDR3 has 14 residues. In DNA form, the CDR3 reads TGTGCCACCAGTGAGGGGACAAGTAAGATGACCCAGTACTTC. It codes for CATSEGTSKMTQYF.

The chain has TRBV6-6 and TRBJ1-3, with D hard to call. Germline CDR1 is MNHNY and CDR2 is SVGAGI (reference sequence). This CDR3 is built from 15 residues. The V and J ends lost 4 bases and 7 bases respectively, with 17 bases between them. CDR3 protein: CASSSLGLGGNTIYF. The CDR3 bases are TGTGCCAGCAGTTCCCTCGGGCTTGGCGGGAACACCATATATTTT.

The chain carries TRBV2 and TRBJ1-2, with D perhaps TRBD1 (5 bases). The CDR3 has 14 amino acids. The germline V gene encodes CDR1 SNHLY and CDR2 FYNNEI. Trimming removed 6 bases from V and 0 bases from J, with 11 bases in between. CDR3 sequence reads: CASRATASNYGYTF. The CDR3 DNA sequence: TGTGCCAGCAGAGCGACAGCCTCTAACTATGGCTACACCTTC.

CDR3 nucleotide sequence: TGTGCCACCAGCAGAGCAAGCGAATTCTATGGCTACACCTTC. Protein product: CATSRASEFYGYTF. This chain uses TRBV15 with TRBJ1-2; D remains ambiguous. This CDR3 region has 14 residues. V gave up 1 base and J gave up 4 bases, with 10 bases separating them. Germline V lookup: CDR1 LNHNV, CDR2 YYDKDF (reference sequence).

J is TRBJ1-2 and V is TRBV25-1; perhaps TRBD1 as D (6 bases). The CDR3 consists of 14 residues. V was trimmed by 8 bases and J by 3 bases, leaving 16 bases between them. Germline CDR1 and CDR2: MGHDK and SYGVNS. CDR3 sequence (DNA): TGTGCCAGCCTCCCCAGGGCAGGGGACTATGGCTACACCTTC. This gives the protein CASLPRAGDYGYTF.

This chain connects TRBV13 to TRBJ1-5, with 9 bases matching TRBD1. Germline V gives CDR1 PRHDT, CDR2 FYEKMQ (reference sequence). Germline trimming cut 5 bases from V and 11 bases from J; bases unmatched to any gene: 7. The CDR3 length is 13 residues. The CDR3 DNA reads as TGTGCCAGCAGCCCGGACAGGGGCTCGGCCCAGCATTTT. Residues: CASSPDRGSAQHF.

In DNA form, the CDR3 reads TGTGCCAGCAGTTGGGCGGAGGTTAGGGAGACCCAGTACTTC. This sequence encodes CASSWAEVRETQYF. The V and J genes are TRBV6-1 and TRBJ2-5; weak D call: TRBD2 (5 bases). V lost 5 bases and J 5 bases, leaving 15 bases between the germline ends. Looked up from germline, CDR1 is MNHNS and CDR2 is SASEGT. The CDR3 runs to 14 residues.

The rearrangement uses TRBV6-2 or TRBV6-3 and TRBJ1-5, with 11 bases aligning to TRBD1. CDR3 length: 14 residues. The V and J ends lost 4 bases and 6 bases, in that order; junction bases with no gene match: 2. Germline V gene sequence: CDR1 MNHEY, CDR2 SVGEGT. CDR3 coding DNA: TGTGCCAGCAGTTGGACAGGGGGCGGTCAGCCCCAGCATTTT. Its protein product is CASSWTGGGQPQHF.

CDR3 loop: CASSQVKTGRNSPLHF. The CDR3, as DNA: TGTGCCAGCAGCCAAGTAAAGACAGGGAGAAATTCACCCCTCCACTTT. The chain joins TRBV3-1 (or the pseudogene TRBV3-2) to TRBJ1-6; 7 bases fit TRBD1. This CDR3 contains 16 residues. The ends lost 1 base at V and 7 bases at J; junction bases unmatched: 7. Germline loops: CDR1 LGHDT, CDR2 YNNKEL (reference sequence).

The rearrangement joins TRBV4-2 to TRBJ1-2; 8 positions match TRBD1. The length of the CDR3 is 15 residues. Per the germline V gene, CDR1 is LGHNA and CDR2 is YNFKEQ. Trimming removed 2 bases from V and 5 bases from J; junction bases left unmatched: 7. DNA for the CDR3: TGTGCCAGCAGCCAACCAGGACAGGGAGGATATGGCTACACCTTC. This translates into CASSQPGQGGYGYTF.

The V gene is TRBV10-1, the J gene TRBJ1-1, with 8 bases fitting TRBD1. The CDR3 runs to 13 residues. V lost 3 bases and J lost 11; bases outside the gene matches: 8. From germline, CDR1 is WNHNN and CDR2 SYGVQD (reference sequence). The CDR3 DNA is TGCGCCAGCAGTGACTCGGGACAGGTAATTGCTTTCTTT. Its translation: CASSDSGQVIAFF.

A few counts support this clone. The J gene is TRBJ1-2, the V gene TRBV7-2, with a weak D call TRBD1 (6 bases). V lost 5 bases and J 4 bases, leaving 14 bases between the germline ends. Per the germline V gene, CDR1 is SGHTA and CDR2 is FQGNSA. This CDR3 contains 14 residues. CDR3 sequence: CASSETQGSYGYTF. The CDR3 nucleotides are TGTGCCAGCAGCGAAACACAGGGAAGCTATGGCTACACCTTC.

V is TRBV9 and J is TRBJ1-1; 7 bases match TRBD1. Germline loops: CDR1 SGDLS, CDR2 YYNGEE. V lost 3 bases to trimming and J lost 2 bases; unmatched junction nucleotides: 7. This CDR3 has 15 amino acids. CDR3 region: CASSATGSFNTEAFF. The CDR3 bases are TGTGCCAGCAGCGCGACAGGGTCATTCAACACTGAAGCTTTCTTT.

J is TRBJ2-5 and V is TRBV7-9, with 7 bases identical to TRBD1. Germline CDR1 SEHNR, CDR2 FQNEAQ (reference sequence). The CDR3 has 15 amino acids. J was trimmed by 1 base and V by 4 bases; bases with no gene match: 6. CDR3: CASSSRGQLQETQYF. For the CDR3, the DNA is TGTGCCAGCAGCTCTCGGGGACAGCTCCAAGAGACCCAGTACTTC.

This clone came up once. V and J are TRBV5-6 and TRBJ2-7; a weak D match, TRBD1 (6 bases). CDR3 length: 13 amino acids. CDR1 SGHDT and CDR2 YYEEEE come from the germline V gene. V lost 3 bases and J lost 4, with 11 bases in between. The CDR3 is CASSWGRGYEQYF. The CDR3 bases are TGTGCCAGCAGCTGGGGCAGGGGATACGAGCAGTACTTC.

The V call is TRBV7-2, the J call TRBJ1-5; D is perhaps TRBD1 (6 bases). The CDR3 spans 14 residues. Germline-derived CDR1 and CDR2 are SGHTA and FQGNSA. With 1 base removed from V and 6 bases from J, the gap between germline ends came to 10 bases. The CDR3 nucleotides read TGTGCCAGCAGCTTAGATACAGGGCCTCAGCCCCAGCATTTT. This codes for CASSLDTGPQPQHF.

J is TRBJ2-2 and V is TRBV3-1 (or the pseudogene TRBV3-2); possible D gene TRBD2, 6 bases. Trimming left V 3 bases short and J 1 base short, with 9 bases between. The CDR3 totals 15 residues. Germline V gene data show CDR1 as LGHDT and CDR2 as YNNKEL (reference sequence). CDR3 sequence reads: CASSHHGGNTGELFF. The CDR3 DNA sequence: TGTGCCAGCAGCCATCACGGGGGGAACACCGGGGAGCTGTTTTTT.

The chain uses TRBV7-8 and TRBJ1-2, with 7 positions matching TRBD1. The CDR3 consists of 17 residues. From germline, CDR1 is SGHVS and CDR2 FQNEAQ. Trimming took 5 bases from V and 0 from J; bases not matched to a gene: 12. CDR3 DNA: TGTGCCAGCAGCCCCCATCAGACAGGGACCTCTAACTATGGCTACACCTTC. It specifies CASSPHQTGTSNYGYTF. Filled out from reference TRBV7-8 and TRBJ1-2, the complete variable domain reads GAGVSQSPRYKVAKRGQDVALRCDPISGHVSLFWYQQALGQGPEFLTYFQNEAQLDKSGLPSDRFFAERPEGSVSTLKIQRTQQEDSAVYLCASSPHQTGTSNYGYTFGSGTRLTVV.

This clone was found once. The genes are TRBV19 and TRBJ1-2; TRBD1 aligns across 10 bases. With 7 bases clipped from V and 5 bases from J, the junction kept 7 bases outside the gene matches. CDR3 length equals 14 residues. Germline V gene data show CDR1 as LNHDA and CDR2 as SQIVND (reference sequence). The CDR3 protein is CASTPGQGGYGYTF. In nucleotides, the CDR3 is TGTGCCAGTACCCCCGGACAGGGGGGTTATGGCTACACCTTC.

V gene TRBV5-1 combines with J gene TRBJ1-3, with D perhaps TRBD1 (5 bases). V lost 4 bases to trimming and J lost 4 bases, with 12 bases between them. Germline loops: CDR1 SGHRS, CDR2 YFSETQ. This CDR3 contains 14 residues. CDR3: CASSMGLEGNTIYF. As DNA, the CDR3 is TGCGCCAGCAGCATGGGGCTAGAGGGAAACACCATATATTTT.

The chain recombines TRBV6-5 with TRBJ2-6, with a weak D call TRBD1 (5 bases). This CDR3 region has 15 residues. CDR1 and CDR2 (germline): MNHEY, SVGAGI. The V and J ends lost 6 bases and 0 bases respectively, with 9 bases between them. The CDR3 DNA is TGTGCCAGCAGAACAGGTTTCTCTGGGGCCAACGTCCTGACTTTC. Its translation is CASRTGFSGANVLTF.

The genes are TRBV6-5 and TRBJ2-1, with D possibly TRBD2 on 5 matching bases. Between the trimmed V and J ends, which lost 5 bases and 5 bases, there was a span of 7 bases. CDR3 length: 12 residues. Germline V gene data show CDR1 as MNHEY and CDR2 as SVGAGI. The CDR3 loop reads CASSTRDNEQFF. The CDR3 coding sequence is TGTGCCAGCAGTACGAGGGACAATGAGCAGTTCTTC.

This chain uses TRBV24-1 with TRBJ1-2; D perhaps matches TRBD1 (6 bases). Germline V CDR1 and CDR2: KGHDR, SFDVKD. Trimming left V 4 bases short and J 3 bases short, with 14 bases between. The CDR3 extends over 15 amino acids. The CDR3 bases are TGTGCCACCAGTGACCGCCAGGGGTGGGACTATGGCTACACCTTC. This codes for CATSDRQGWDYGYTF.